The next 12 T cell receptor beta chains were all read from a single sample in a study of beta chain features in type 1 diabetes. Study-level points and caveats: For Type 1 diabetes patients, all four CD4+ subsets carried TCRB CDR3s that were moderately but significantly shorter.

What was sequenced were expressed TCRB transcripts, since all of the isolated RNA had been reverse transcribed. Generated by immunoSEQ multiplex PCR, the TCRdb table keeps only in-frame clones and is missing some. The data contain 250,000 to 350,000 clones, 14% of them singletons. For these TCRs, the target antigens are not known. Input material: naive CD4+ T cells from blood. Every receptor here comes from a man aged 25-45 years with type 1 diabetes.

This clone was seen more than once but under ten times. This rearrangement joins TRBV5-4 to TRBJ2-7; possible D gene TRBD2, 8 bases. V was clipped by 4 bases and J by 0 bases, with 29 bases between them. The CDR3 is 20 residues long. The germline V gene encodes CDR1 SGHNT and CDR2 YYREEE (reference sequence). The CDR3 here is CASSRGPGQLAGTLSYEQYF. The CDR3 DNA is TGTGCCAGCAGCCGAGGACCGGGACAGCTAGCGGGCACCCTCTCCTACGAGCAGTACTTC.

The chain couples TRBV30 to TRBJ1-2; D is uncertain. Trimming stripped 0 bases from V and 4 bases from J, with 6 bases between. CDR1 and CDR2 from the germline V gene are GTSNPN and SVGIG (reference sequence). The CDR3 has 12 amino acids. CDR3 sequence: CAWSVMAYGYTF. The DNA for the CDR3 is TGTGCCTGGAGTGTAATGGCCTATGGCTACACCTTC.

This clone was seen a handful of times. This chain connects TRBV7-2 to TRBJ2-2; TRBD1 matches 7 bases. CDR3 length: 16 residues. Germline lookup yields CDR1 SGHTA and CDR2 FQGNSA. V shed 6 bases, J shed 5 bases, and the junction held 12 bases outside the gene matches. The CDR3 region is CASRAKTGSGTGELFF. The DNA for the CDR3 is TGTGCCAGCAGGGCCAAGACAGGGTCGGGGACCGGGGAGCTGTTTTTT.

This chain joins TRBV7-9 and TRBJ2-5, with a tentative D call TRBD2 (6 bases). Trimming shortened V by 5 bases and J by 5 bases, and 15 bases separated the two germline ends. CDR3 length: 14 residues. CDR1 SEHNR and CDR2 FQNEAQ come from the germline V gene (reference sequence). CDR3 DNA: TGTGCCAGCAGCCGAAGCGGAGGGGAGGAGACCCAGTACTTC. Encoded protein: CASSRSGGEETQYF.

V and J are TRBV7-9 and TRBJ2-1; the match to TRBD1 covers 8 bases. V was pared by 5 bases and J by 10 bases, with 13 bases of the junction left unmatched. Per the germline V gene, CDR1 is SEHNR and CDR2 is FQNEAQ (reference sequence). The CDR3 consists of 15 residues. The CDR3, as DNA: TGTGCCAGCAGCCGCGGACAGGGCGTGGCACCAGAGCAGTTCTTC. Translation: CASSRGQGVAPEQFF.

The chain combines TRBV4-3 with TRBJ1-4; D uncertain. The CDR3 spans 16 residues. Germline values: CDR1 LGHNA, CDR2 YSLEER. V lost 0 bases to trimming and J lost 1 base, with 9 bases between them. DNA of the CDR3: TGCGCCAGCAGCCAAGATACGCGGGAAACTAATGAAAAACTGTTTTTT. It encodes CASSQDTRETNEKLFF.

In its sample, this clone was seen a few times. V and J are TRBV7-9 and TRBJ2-2; 11 positions match TRBD2. The V segment lost 4 bases and the J segment 6 bases; nucleotides outside the gene matches: 10. The V gene's germline CDR1 is SEHNR and CDR2 FQNEAQ (reference sequence). The CDR3 has 17 amino acids. The CDR3: CASSSFSGRALAGELFF. As DNA, the CDR3 is TGTGCCAGCAGCTCGTTTAGCGGGAGGGCCCTCGCCGGGGAGCTGTTTTTT. Full variable domain (outside the CDR3, taken from reference TRBV7-9 and TRBJ2-2): DTGVSQNPRHKITKRGQNVTFRCDPISEHNRLYWYRQTLGQGPEFLTYFQNEAQLEKSRLLSDRFSAERPKGSFSTLEIQRTEQGDSAMYLCASSSFSGRALAGELFFGEGSRLTVL.

This chain connects TRBV7-2 to TRBJ2-3; TRBD2 aligns across 7 bases. Germline-derived CDR1 and CDR2 are SGHTA and FQGNSA. V shed 4 bases, J shed 4 bases, and the junction held 11 bases outside the gene matches. This CDR3 comprises 16 residues. CDR3 amino acids: CASSSRLAMKSDTQYF. CDR3 coding DNA: TGTGCCAGCAGCTCCCGACTAGCAATGAAGTCAGATACGCAGTATTTT.

J is TRBJ2-7 and V is TRBV5-4, with 10 bases aligning to TRBD2. The CDR3 is 12 residues long. Germline CDR1 SGHNT, CDR2 YYREEE (reference sequence). Trimming removed 4 bases from V and 13 bases from J; junction bases left unmatched: 8. This CDR3 reads CASSATSGMDYF. CDR3 nucleotides: TGTGCCAGCAGCGCCACTAGCGGGATGGACTACTTC. Together with reference TRBV5-4 and TRBJ2-7, the CDR3 gives the full variable domain: ETGVTQSPTHLIKTRGQQVTLRCSSQSGHNTVSWYQQALGQGPQFIFQYYREEENGRGNFPPRFSGLQFPNYSSELNVNALELDDSALYLCASSATSGMDYFGPGTRLTVT.

The chain employs TRBV5-4 and TRBJ2-2; TRBD2 matches at 10 bases. CDR1 is SGHNT, CDR2 YYREEE, per germline (reference sequence). V lost 4 bases and J lost 8; bases outside the gene matches: 8. The CDR3 runs to 15 residues. The CDR3 DNA is TGTGCCAGCAGCGTCGGGACTAGCGTAGGAGGGGAGCTGTTTTTT. The encoded protein is CASSVGTSVGGELFF.

This clone was counted a few times. The rearrangement joins TRBV7-2 to TRBJ2-2, with D perhaps TRBD2 (6 bases). Germline V lookup: CDR1 SGHTA, CDR2 FQGNSA. V gave up 2 bases and J gave up 6 bases, with 13 bases separating them. The CDR3 covers 15 residues. As DNA, the CDR3 is TGTGCCAGCAGCTTATCTGGCGGGACGGCCGGGGAGCTGTTTTTT. Amino acids: CASSLSGGTAGELFF.

In this sample, this clone turned up a few times. The chain is built from TRBV7-3 and TRBJ2-3, with D possibly matching TRBD2 (5 bases). Germline V gene lookup returns CDR1 SGHTA and CDR2 FQGTGA. This CDR3 is built from 15 residues. Trimming stripped 4 bases from V and 1 base from J, with 12 bases between. CDR3 amino acids: CASSSDGRGTDTQYF. The CDR3 bases are TGTGCCAGCAGCTCGGATGGGAGAGGCACAGATACGCAGTATTTT.